These 27 T cell receptor beta chains came from one sample sequenced in a study of T cell responses to AZD1222 COVID-19 vaccine. Here immunoSEQ multiplex PCR was the method, and the copy in TCRdb shows in-frame clones only, minus some. The sample has more than 150,000 clones; 88% are singletons. Source: peripheral blood, taken 28 days after the second AZD1222 dose. These receptors were taken from an adult who received the AZD1222 COVID-19 vaccine.

The chain uses TRBV6-2 or TRBV6-3 and TRBJ2-1; TRBD2 aligns across 8 bases. V dropped 6 bases and J dropped 4; count of bases not matched to a gene: 11. This CDR3 has 16 amino acids. In germline, CDR1 is MNHEY, CDR2 SVGEGT. The CDR3 DNA is TGTGCCAGCAGCTCGGGGGGGGCGGTAAGGTACAATGAGCAGTTCTTC. Translated, it gives CASSSGGAVRYNEQFF.

The chain carries TRBV28 and TRBJ2-7; D is uncertain. Germline lookup yields CDR1 MDHEN and CDR2 SYDVKM. This CDR3 comprises 13 residues. V shed 2 bases and J shed 3 bases, with 8 bases lying between them. CDR3 in amino acids: CASSLGPFYEQYF. As DNA, the CDR3 is TGTGCCAGCAGTTTAGGGCCGTTCTACGAGCAGTACTTC.

This chain joins TRBV3-1 (or the pseudogene TRBV3-2) and TRBJ2-1; no clear D. Germline CDR1 reads LGHDT; CDR2 reads YNNKEL (reference sequence). Trimming left V 1 base short and J 5 bases short, with 6 bases between. The CDR3 contains 13 residues. CDR3 coding DNA: TGTGCCAGCAGCCAAGGGTACAACAATGAGCAGTTCTTC. It is translated as CASSQGYNNEQFF.

The V gene is TRBV7-8, the J gene TRBJ2-7; 10 positions match TRBD2. The CDR3 spans 16 residues. The ends lost 3 bases at V and 7 bases at J; junction bases unmatched: 12. From germline, CDR1 is SGHVS and CDR2 FQNEAQ. CDR3 DNA sequence: TGTGCCAGCAGCTTGAGACTCCTAGCGGGAGTTGGGGAGCAGTACTTC. Residues: CASSLRLLAGVGEQYF.

This chain uses TRBV7-6 with TRBJ1-3; possibly TRBD1 for D (5 bases). The CDR3 is 20 amino acids. Trimming left V 3 bases short and J 3 bases short, with 27 bases between. CDR1 SGHVS and CDR2 FNYEAQ come from the germline V gene. The CDR3 here is CASSFQANLGHSRGGNTIYF. Here the CDR3 DNA reads TGTGCCAGCAGCTTTCAGGCAAACCTAGGACATTCCAGAGGTGGAAACACCATATATTTT.

The V gene is TRBV4-1, the J gene TRBJ2-1, with TRBD2 as a possible D gene (5 bases). Looked up from germline, CDR1 is MGHRA and CDR2 is YSYEKL. V lost 0 bases and J 1 base, leaving 10 bases between the germline ends. This CDR3 has 16 amino acids. This CDR3 reads CASSQDLWESYNEQFF. CDR3 nucleotides: TGCGCCAGCAGCCAAGATCTGTGGGAGTCCTACAATGAGCAGTTCTTC.

The chain carries TRBV7-2 and TRBJ1-2; D uncertain. Germline values: CDR1 SGHTA, CDR2 FQGNSA. The CDR3 contains 14 residues. Between the trimmed V and J ends, which lost 5 bases and 4 bases, there was a span of 14 bases. The CDR3 nucleotides read TGTGCCAGCAGCCCCGGCGGGCTCTCCTATGGCTACACCTTC. The encoded protein is CASSPGGLSYGYTF.

The chain employs TRBV5-4 and TRBJ2-7; D might be TRBD1 (7 bases). CDR1 is SGHNT, CDR2 YYREEE, per germline (reference sequence). CDR3 size: 14 residues. V lost 2 bases to trimming and J lost 2 bases, with 11 bases between them. The CDR3, as DNA: TGTGCCAGCAGCTTCCAGGGGGGCCCCTACGAGCAGTACTTC. This translates into CASSFQGGPYEQYF. Combining the CDR3 with reference TRBV5-4 and TRBJ2-7 gives the whole variable domain ETGVTQSPTHLIKTRGQQVTLRCSSQSGHNTVSWYQQALGQGPQFIFQYYREEENGRGNFPPRFSGLQFPNYSSELNVNALELDDSALYLCASSFQGGPYEQYFGPGTRLTVT.

This clone was counted once. The CDR3 protein is CASSLEFGNWQYF. CDR3 coding DNA: TGTGCCAGCAGCTTAGAGTTCGGGAATTGGCAGTACTTC. The chain employs TRBV11-2 and TRBJ2-7, with TRBD2 as a possible D gene (5 bases). Germline CDR1 SGHAT, CDR2 FQNNGV. CDR3 length: 13 amino acids. V was clipped by 0 bases and J by 9 bases, with 12 bases between them.

The V call is TRBV6-6, the J call TRBJ2-3; 8 bases line up with TRBD2. This CDR3 comprises 14 residues. Germline-derived CDR1 and CDR2 are MNHNY and SVGAGI (reference sequence). The V and J ends lost 6 bases and 9 bases, in that order; junction bases with no gene match: 11. The CDR3 region has the DNA TGTGCCAGCAGACTGAGCGGGGGATCCGAAACGCAGTATTTT. Translated, it gives CASRLSGGSETQYF.

The chain carries TRBV19 and TRBJ2-7, with D unclear. CDR1 is LNHDA, CDR2 SQIVND, per germline (reference sequence). This CDR3 comprises 13 residues. With 1 base removed from V and 7 bases from J, the gap between germline ends came to 11 bases. CDR3: CASSIGPLGEQYF. The DNA of the CDR3 is TGTGCCAGTAGTATAGGCCCCCTAGGGGAGCAGTACTTC.

The CDR3 reads CASIRPGQETQYF. The CDR3 nucleotides read TGTGCCAGCATTCGTCCAGGGCAAGAGACCCAGTACTTC. The rearrangement links TRBV6-5 to TRBJ2-5; the D gene is possibly TRBD1 (5 bases). The V gene's germline CDR1 is MNHEY and CDR2 SVGAGI. Trimming shortened V by 7 bases and J by 2 bases, and 11 bases separated the two germline ends. This CDR3 region has 13 residues.

The V gene is TRBV4-3, the J gene TRBJ2-7; unclear D gene. Trimming removed 1 base at V and 7 bases at J, with 11 bases between. The CDR3 is 13 residues long. Germline loops: CDR1 LGHNA, CDR2 YSLEER. CDR3 DNA sequence: TGCGCCAGCAGCCAAGCCCTGGGCCGGGAGCAGTACTTC. The encoded protein is CASSQALGREQYF.

This chain connects TRBV9 to TRBJ1-4; TRBD1 matches at 11 bases. With 3 bases clipped from V and 8 bases from J, the junction kept 6 bases outside the gene matches. This CDR3 region has 15 residues. The germline CDR1 and CDR2 sequences are SGDLS and YYNGEE. The CDR3: CASSARDRGSEKLFF. The CDR3 region has the DNA TGTGCCAGCAGCGCGAGGGACAGGGGGAGCGAAAAACTGTTTTTT. The entire variable domain, with the rest obtained from reference TRBV9 and TRBJ1-4, is as follows: DSGVTQTPKHLITATGQRVTLRCSPRSGDLSVYWYQQSLDQGLQFLIQYYNGEERAKGNILERFSAQQFPDLHSELNLSSLELGDSALYFCASSARDRGSEKLFFGSGTQLSVL.

The chain joins TRBV28 to TRBJ2-7; no reliable D call. This CDR3 has 12 residues. V lost 8 bases to trimming and J lost 2 bases, with 10 bases between them. Germline V gene sequence: CDR1 MDHEN, CDR2 SYDVKM. The CDR3 loop reads CASGYSPYEQYF. In DNA form, the CDR3 reads TGTGCCAGCGGCTACAGCCCCTACGAGCAGTACTTC.

V is TRBV19 and J is TRBJ2-5; D gene unclear. The CDR3 sequence is 12 residues long. Germline loops: CDR1 LNHDA, CDR2 SQIVND (reference sequence). V lost 6 bases, J lost 3 bases, and 8 bases lay in between. The CDR3 reads CASRNRKETQYF. The CDR3 DNA sequence: TGTGCCAGTAGGAACAGAAAAGAGACCCAGTACTTC.

The V call is TRBV2, the J call TRBJ2-2, with 9 bases matching TRBD1. The CDR3 runs to 14 residues. V was clipped by 4 bases and J by 5 bases; unmatched bases: 2. The germline CDR1 and CDR2 sequences are SNHLY and FYNNEI. The CDR3 here is CASSGTGVTGELFF. As DNA, the CDR3 is TGTGCCAGCAGTGGGACAGGGGTTACCGGGGAGCTGTTTTTT.

J is TRBJ1-4 and V is TRBV5-4, with 7 bases matching TRBD1. The CDR3 extends over 14 amino acids. Per germline, CDR1 SGHNT and CDR2 YYREEE (reference sequence). With V trimmed by 1 base and J by 3 bases, 0 bases remained unmatched. In DNA form, the CDR3 reads TGTGCCAGCAGCTTGCAGGGGGCTAATGAAAAACTGTTTTTT. Translation gives CASSLQGANEKLFF.

V and J are TRBV7-9 and TRBJ1-1; 9 bases are a match to TRBD1. Germline V gives CDR1 SEHNR, CDR2 FQNEAQ (reference sequence). V was pared by 4 bases and J by 7 bases, with 10 bases of the junction left unmatched. The CDR3 totals 15 residues. The CDR3: CASSSHRDRDGEAFF. The CDR3 DNA reads as TGTGCCAGCAGCTCCCACCGGGACAGGGACGGTGAAGCTTTCTTT.

V and J are TRBV7-2 and TRBJ2-1; perhaps TRBD1 as D (6 bases). Trimming shortened V by 2 bases and J by 5 bases, and 10 bases separated the two germline ends. CDR3 length: 14 residues. From germline, CDR1 is SGHTA and CDR2 FQGNSA. The CDR3 bases are TGTGCCAGCAGCTTATCACAGGGTAACAATGAGCAGTTCTTC. Translating it yields CASSLSQGNNEQFF.

V usage is TRBV19 and J usage is TRBJ2-1; D gene unclear. Trimming removed 1 base at V and 6 bases at J, with 10 bases between. The V gene's germline CDR1 is LNHDA and CDR2 SQIVND (reference sequence). This CDR3 region has 14 residues. The CDR3 DNA reads TGTGCCAGTAGTATAGTTTCCCAACGCAATGAGCAGTTCTTC. It is translated as CASSIVSQRNEQFF.

This clone was observed at least ten times. The chain couples TRBV18 to TRBJ2-3; 9 bases are a match to TRBD1. In germline, CDR1 is KGHSH, CDR2 LQKENI. The CDR3 runs 16 residues. The trim removed 1 base at V and 2 bases at J, leaving 4 bases unmatched. Here the CDR3 reads CASSPLGQGITDTQYF. The CDR3 DNA is TGTGCCAGCTCACCACTGGGACAGGGAATCACAGATACGCAGTATTTT.

This rearrangement joins TRBV7-9 to TRBJ1-1; tentative D call: TRBD1 (5 bases). The CDR3 sequence is 12 residues long. Germline CDR1 is SEHNR and CDR2 is FQNEAQ (reference sequence). Trimming took off 5 bases at V and 8 bases at J, with 12 bases between the two ends. CDR3 residues: CASSQTGVEAFF. Here the CDR3 DNA reads TGTGCCAGCAGCCAAACGGGGGTGGAAGCTTTCTTT.

The rearrangement links TRBV4-3 to TRBJ2-3; D is unclear. The germline CDR1 and CDR2 sequences are LGHNA and YSLEER. This CDR3 comprises 16 residues. Trimming removed 0 bases from V and 2 bases from J, with 12 bases in between. For the CDR3, the DNA is TGCGCCAGCAGCCAAGAGCGTCTCCCGTCCACAGATACGCAGTATTTT. Translation gives CASSQERLPSTDTQYF.

The chain links TRBV19 to TRBJ2-7; weak D call: TRBD2 (6 bases). This CDR3 comprises 14 residues. The germline V gene has CDR1 LNHDA and CDR2 SQIVND (reference sequence). With 5 bases removed from V and 3 bases from J, the gap between germline ends came to 14 bases. The CDR3 reads CASSPAGTFYEQYF. The CDR3 DNA follows: TGTGCCAGTAGTCCCGCGGGGACCTTCTACGAGCAGTACTTC.

This clone was seen a single time. This chain links TRBV19 with TRBJ2-2; 7 bases line up with TRBD1. The CDR3 is 16 residues long. The ends lost 3 bases at V and 0 bases at J; junction bases unmatched: 4. Germline V gene data show CDR1 as LNHDA and CDR2 as SQIVND (reference sequence). CDR3 residues: CASSIPQGANTGELFF. The DNA for the CDR3 is TGTGCCAGTAGTATCCCCCAGGGGGCGAACACCGGGGAGCTGTTTTTT.

The rearrangement links TRBV4-1 to TRBJ1-3; tentative D call: TRBD1 (6 bases). The CDR3 consists of 15 residues. Germline values: CDR1 MGHRA, CDR2 YSYEKL. Trimming took 2 bases from V and 4 from J, leaving 12 bases between them. CDR3 sequence (DNA): TGCGCCAGCAGCCAAATCTCAGGGGACGGAAACACCATATATTTT. This sequence encodes CASSQISGDGNTIYF.